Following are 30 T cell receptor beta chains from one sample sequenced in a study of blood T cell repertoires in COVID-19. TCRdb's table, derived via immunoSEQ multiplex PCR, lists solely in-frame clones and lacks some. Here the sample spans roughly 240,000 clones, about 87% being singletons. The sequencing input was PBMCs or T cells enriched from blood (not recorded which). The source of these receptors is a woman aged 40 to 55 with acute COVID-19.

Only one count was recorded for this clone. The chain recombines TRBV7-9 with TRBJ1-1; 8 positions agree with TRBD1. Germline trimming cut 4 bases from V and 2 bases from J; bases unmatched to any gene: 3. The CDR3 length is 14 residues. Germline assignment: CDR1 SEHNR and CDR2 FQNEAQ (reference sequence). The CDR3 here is CASSYDRGNTEAFF. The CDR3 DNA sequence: TGTGCCAGCAGCTACGACAGGGGAAACACTGAAGCTTTCTTT. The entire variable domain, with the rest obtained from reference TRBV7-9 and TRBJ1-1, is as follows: DTGVSQNPRHKITKRGQNVTFRCDPISEHNRLYWYRQTLGQGPEFLTYFQNEAQLEKSRLLSDRFSAERPKGSFSTLEIQRTEQGDSAMYLCASSYDRGNTEAFFGQGTRLTVV.

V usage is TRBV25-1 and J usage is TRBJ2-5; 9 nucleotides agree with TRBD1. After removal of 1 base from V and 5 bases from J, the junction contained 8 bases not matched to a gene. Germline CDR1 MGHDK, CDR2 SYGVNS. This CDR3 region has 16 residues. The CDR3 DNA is TGTGCCAGCAGTGAATCGACAGGGGGGACCGGGGAGACCCAGTACTTC. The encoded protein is CASSESTGGTGETQYF.

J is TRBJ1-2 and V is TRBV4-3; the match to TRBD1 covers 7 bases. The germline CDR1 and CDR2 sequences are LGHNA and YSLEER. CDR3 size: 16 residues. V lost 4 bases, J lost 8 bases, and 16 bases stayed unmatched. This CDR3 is CASSPQSTGFSRGYTF. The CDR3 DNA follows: TGCGCCAGCAGCCCGCAATCGACAGGGTTTTCAAGAGGCTACACCTTC.

The CDR3 sequence: CASSLPSGNTEAFF. CDR3 in DNA: TGTGCCAGCAGCCTACCAAGCGGGAACACTGAAGCTTTCTTT. The V and J genes are TRBV5-4 and TRBJ1-1, with unresolved D. The length of the CDR3 is 14 residues. The V gene's germline CDR1 is SGHNT and CDR2 YYREEE (reference sequence). The V end lost 4 bases, the J end lost 1 base, and 11 bases lay between the germline ends.

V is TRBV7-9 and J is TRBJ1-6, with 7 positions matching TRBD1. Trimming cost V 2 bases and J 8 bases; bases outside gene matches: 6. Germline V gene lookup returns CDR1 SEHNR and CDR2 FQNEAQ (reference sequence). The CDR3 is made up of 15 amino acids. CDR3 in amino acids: CASSLITGAHSPLHF. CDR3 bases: TGTGCCAGCAGCTTAATAACAGGGGCCCATTCACCCCTCCACTTT.

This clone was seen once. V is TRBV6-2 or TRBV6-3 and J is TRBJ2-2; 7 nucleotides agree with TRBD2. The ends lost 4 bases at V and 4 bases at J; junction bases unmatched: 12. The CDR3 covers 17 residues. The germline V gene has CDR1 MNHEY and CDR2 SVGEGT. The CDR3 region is CASSSVSGDPFTGELFF. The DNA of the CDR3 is TGTGCCAGCAGTTCTGTAAGCGGGGACCCTTTCACCGGGGAGCTGTTTTTT.

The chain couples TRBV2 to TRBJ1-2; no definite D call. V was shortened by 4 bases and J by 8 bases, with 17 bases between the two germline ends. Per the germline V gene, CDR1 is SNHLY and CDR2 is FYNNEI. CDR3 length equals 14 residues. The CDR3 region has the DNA TGTGCCAGCAGTGGGCGGGGATCCTCGTCCGGCTACACCTTC. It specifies CASSGRGSSSGYTF. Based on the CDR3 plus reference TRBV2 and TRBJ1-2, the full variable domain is EPEVTQTPSHQVTQMGQEVILRCVPISNHLYFYWYRQILGQKVEFLVSFYNNEISEKSEIFDDQFSVERPDGSNFTLKIRSTKLEDSAMYFCASSGRGSSSGYTFGSGTRLTVV.

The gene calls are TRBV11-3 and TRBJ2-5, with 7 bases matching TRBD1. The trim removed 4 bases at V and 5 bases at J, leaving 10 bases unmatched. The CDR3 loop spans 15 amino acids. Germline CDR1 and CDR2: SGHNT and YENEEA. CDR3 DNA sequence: TGTGCCAGCAGCTCTAACAGGGGAAGGGGGGAGACCCAGTACTTC. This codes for CASSSNRGRGETQYF.

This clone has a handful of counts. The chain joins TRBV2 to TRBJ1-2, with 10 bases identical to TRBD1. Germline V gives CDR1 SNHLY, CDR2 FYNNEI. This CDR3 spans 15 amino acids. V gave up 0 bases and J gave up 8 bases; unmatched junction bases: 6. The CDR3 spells CASSEARTGGRGYTF. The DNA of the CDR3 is TGTGCCAGCAGTGAAGCGCGGACAGGGGGAAGAGGCTACACCTTC.

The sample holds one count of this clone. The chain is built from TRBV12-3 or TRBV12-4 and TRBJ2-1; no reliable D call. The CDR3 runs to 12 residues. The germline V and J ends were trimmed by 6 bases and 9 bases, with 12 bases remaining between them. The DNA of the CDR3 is TGTGCCAGCAGGTCACCGGTTCGTGAGCAGTTCTTC. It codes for CASRSPVREQFF.

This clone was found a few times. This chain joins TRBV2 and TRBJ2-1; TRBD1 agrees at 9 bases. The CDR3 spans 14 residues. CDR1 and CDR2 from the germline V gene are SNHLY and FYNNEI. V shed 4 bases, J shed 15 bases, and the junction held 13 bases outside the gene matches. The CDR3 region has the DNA TGTGCCAGCAGTGGCGTAACAGGGGGCGCAGGATGGTTCTTC. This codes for CASSGVTGGAGWFF.

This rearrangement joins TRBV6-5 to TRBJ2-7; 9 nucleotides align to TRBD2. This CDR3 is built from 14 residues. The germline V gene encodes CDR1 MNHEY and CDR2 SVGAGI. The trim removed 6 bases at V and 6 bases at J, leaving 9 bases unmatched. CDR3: CASSGAGGAGEQYF. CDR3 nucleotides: TGTGCCAGCAGCGGTGCGGGGGGGGCTGGCGAGCAGTACTTC.

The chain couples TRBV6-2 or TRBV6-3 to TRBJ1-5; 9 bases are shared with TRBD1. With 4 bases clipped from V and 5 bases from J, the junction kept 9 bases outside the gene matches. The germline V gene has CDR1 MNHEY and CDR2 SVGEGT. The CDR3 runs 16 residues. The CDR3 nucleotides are TGTGCCAGCAGTTCCCCGGGACAGGGACTAGATCAGCCCCAGCATTTT. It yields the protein CASSSPGQGLDQPQHF.

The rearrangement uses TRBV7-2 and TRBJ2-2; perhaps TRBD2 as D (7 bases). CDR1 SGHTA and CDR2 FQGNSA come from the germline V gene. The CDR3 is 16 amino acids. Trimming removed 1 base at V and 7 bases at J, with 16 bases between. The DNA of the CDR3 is TGTGCCAGCAGCTTAGGACTAGCCCTCAGGGGCGGGGAGCTGTTTTTT. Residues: CASSLGLALRGGELFF.

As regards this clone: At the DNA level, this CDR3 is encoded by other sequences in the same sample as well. The CDR3 reads CASSYGAGGTNTGELFF. CDR3 DNA: TGTGCCAGCAGTTACGGGGCGGGAGGTACGAACACCGGGGAGCTGTTTTTT. The chain links TRBV6-2 or TRBV6-3 to TRBJ2-2, with 8 bases aligning to TRBD2. The CDR3 runs 17 residues. V was pared by 2 bases and J by 0 bases, with 5 bases of the junction left unmatched. Germline V gene lookup returns CDR1 MNHEY and CDR2 SVGEGT.

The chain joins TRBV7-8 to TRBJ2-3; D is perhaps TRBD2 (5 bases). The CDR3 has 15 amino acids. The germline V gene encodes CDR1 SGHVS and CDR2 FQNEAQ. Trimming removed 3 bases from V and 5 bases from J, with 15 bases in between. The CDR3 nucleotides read TGTGCCAGCAGCTTTGGCCGGGGAGATAAAGATACGCAGTATTTT. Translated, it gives CASSFGRGDKDTQYF.

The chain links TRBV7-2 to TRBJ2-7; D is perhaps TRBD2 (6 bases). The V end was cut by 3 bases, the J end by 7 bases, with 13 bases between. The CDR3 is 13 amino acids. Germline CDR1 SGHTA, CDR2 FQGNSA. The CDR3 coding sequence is TGTGCCAGCAGCTTCTCGGCGGGGTATGAGCAGTACGTC. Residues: CASSFSAGYEQYV.

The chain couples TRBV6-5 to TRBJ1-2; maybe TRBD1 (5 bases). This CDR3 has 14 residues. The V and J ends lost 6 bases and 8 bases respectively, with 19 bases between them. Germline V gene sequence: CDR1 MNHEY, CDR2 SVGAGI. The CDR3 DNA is TGTGCCAGCAGAGACCCCCGGCAGGGTTTGGGCTACACCTTC. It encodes CASRDPRQGLGYTF.

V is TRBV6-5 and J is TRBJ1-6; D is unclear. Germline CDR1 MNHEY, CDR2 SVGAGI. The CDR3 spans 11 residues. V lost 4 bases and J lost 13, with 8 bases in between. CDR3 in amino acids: CASSSVGPLHF. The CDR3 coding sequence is TGTGCCAGCAGTTCCGTCGGGCCCCTCCACTTT.

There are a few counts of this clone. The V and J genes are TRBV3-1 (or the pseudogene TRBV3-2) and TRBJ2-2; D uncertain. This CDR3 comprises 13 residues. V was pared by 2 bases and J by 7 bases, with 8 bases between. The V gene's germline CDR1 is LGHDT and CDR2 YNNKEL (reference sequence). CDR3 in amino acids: CASSQMGNGELFF. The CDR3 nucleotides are TGTGCCAGCAGCCAAATGGGCAACGGGGAGCTGTTTTTT.

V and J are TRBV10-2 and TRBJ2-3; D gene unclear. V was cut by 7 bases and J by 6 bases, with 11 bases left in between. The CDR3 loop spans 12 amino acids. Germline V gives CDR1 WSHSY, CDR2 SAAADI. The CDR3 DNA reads TGCGCCAGCAATAATGCGGTGGATACGCAGTATTTT. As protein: CASNNAVDTQYF.

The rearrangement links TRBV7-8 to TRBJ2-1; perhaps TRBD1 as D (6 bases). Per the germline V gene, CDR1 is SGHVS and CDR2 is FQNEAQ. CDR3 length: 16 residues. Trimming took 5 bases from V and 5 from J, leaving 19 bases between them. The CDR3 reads CASSPPQGWGHNEQFF. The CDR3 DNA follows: TGTGCCAGCAGCCCGCCCCAGGGTTGGGGGCACAATGAGCAGTTCTTC.

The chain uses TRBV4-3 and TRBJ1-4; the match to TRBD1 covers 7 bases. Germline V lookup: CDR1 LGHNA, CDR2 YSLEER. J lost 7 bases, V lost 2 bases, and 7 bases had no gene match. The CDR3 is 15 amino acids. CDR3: CASSQTGAVAEKLFF. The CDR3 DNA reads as TGCGCCAGCAGCCAAACAGGGGCGGTCGCTGAAAAACTGTTTTTT.

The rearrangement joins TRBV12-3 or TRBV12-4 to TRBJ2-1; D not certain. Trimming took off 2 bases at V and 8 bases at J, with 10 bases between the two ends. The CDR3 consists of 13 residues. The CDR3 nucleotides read TGTGCCAGCAGTTTATGGAGAGAGGATGAGCAGTTCTTC. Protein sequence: CASSLWREDEQFF.

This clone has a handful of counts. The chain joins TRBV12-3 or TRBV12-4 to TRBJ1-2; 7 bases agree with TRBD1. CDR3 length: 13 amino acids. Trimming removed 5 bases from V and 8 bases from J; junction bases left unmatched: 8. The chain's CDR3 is CASSSRGAGGYTF. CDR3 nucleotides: TGTGCCAGCAGTAGCAGGGGGGCTGGCGGCTACACCTTC.

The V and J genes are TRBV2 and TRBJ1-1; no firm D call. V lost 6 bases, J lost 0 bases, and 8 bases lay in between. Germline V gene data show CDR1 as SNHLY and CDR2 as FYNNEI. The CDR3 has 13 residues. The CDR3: CASRRPMNTEAFF. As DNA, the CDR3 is TGTGCCAGCAGGAGGCCGATGAACACTGAAGCTTTCTTT.

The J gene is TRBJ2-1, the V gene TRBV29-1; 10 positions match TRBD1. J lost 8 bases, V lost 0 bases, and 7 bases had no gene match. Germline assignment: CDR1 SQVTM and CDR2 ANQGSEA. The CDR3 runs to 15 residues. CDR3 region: CSVEDLRDRGHEQFF. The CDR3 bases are TGCAGCGTTGAAGATCTTCGGGACAGGGGTCATGAGCAGTTCTTC.

This CDR3 is CASSLGQGAGTEAFF. CDR3 bases: TGCGCCAGCAGCCTAGGACAGGGGGCGGGCACTGAAGCTTTCTTT. The V and J genes are TRBV5-1 and TRBJ1-1; 11 bases fit TRBD1. CDR3 length equals 15 residues. The germline V gene encodes CDR1 SGHRS and CDR2 YFSETQ. The V segment lost 4 bases and the J segment 4 bases; nucleotides outside the gene matches: 6.

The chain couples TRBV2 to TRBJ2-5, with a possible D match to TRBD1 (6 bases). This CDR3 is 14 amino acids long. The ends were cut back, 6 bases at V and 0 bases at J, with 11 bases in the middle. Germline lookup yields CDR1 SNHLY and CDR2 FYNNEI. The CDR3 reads CASRGGQYQETQYF. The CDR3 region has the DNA TGTGCCAGCAGGGGCGGACAGTACCAAGAGACCCAGTACTTC.

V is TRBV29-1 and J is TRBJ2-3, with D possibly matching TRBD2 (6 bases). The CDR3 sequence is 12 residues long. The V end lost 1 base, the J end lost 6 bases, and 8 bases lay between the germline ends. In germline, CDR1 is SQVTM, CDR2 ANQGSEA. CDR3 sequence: CSVEGGVDTQYF. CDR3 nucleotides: TGCAGCGTTGAAGGGGGGGTGGATACGCAGTATTTT.